This T cell receptor beta chain was recovered during a study of OX40 agonist ivuxolimab in advanced cancers. Study-level background: People in dose escalation had one of these cancers: hepatocellular carcinoma, melanoma, renal cell or head and neck cancer. Eligibility admitted prior anti-PD-1, anti-PD-L1 or anti-CTLA-4 therapy; about 40% had some.

As regards this clone: Its specificity is not known.

The table came from immunoSEQ multiplex PCR; TCRdb's copy has only in-frame clones and leaves some out. The sample includes 75,000 to 90,000 clones, roughly 83% seen only once; the top ten take approximately 7.4%. Study results and limitations: Some nonresponders likewise displayed low normalized T-cell clonal expansion. At 0.1 to 3.0 mg/kg, clonal expansion of CD4+ and CD8+ blood T cells had occurred by week 6.

The germline CDR1 and CDR2 sequences are MNHEY and SMNVEV (reference sequence). J lost 4 bases, V lost 6 bases, and 14 bases had no gene match. This CDR3 has 17 residues. The starting material was CD4+ or CD8+ T cells sorted from blood, obtained in a trial of the OX40 agonist ivuxolimab. This chain links TRBV27 with TRBJ2-2; TRBD2 agrees at 7 bases. This receptor was taken from an adult with an advanced solid tumor such as melanoma, head and neck, liver or kidney cancer. The CDR3 loop reads CASSKNPAGWGTGELFF. Here the CDR3 DNA reads TGTGCCAGCAGCAAGAACCCAGCGGGATGGGGCACCGGGGAGCTGTTTTTT.